Below, one T cell receptor beta chain is given with its context. Which antigen it targets is not known. There are no base qualities to consult, and no much larger clone falls within one base. Reading the germline V gene (reference sequence) gives CDR1 SGHNT and CDR2 YYREEE. The CDR3 numbers 16 residues from cysteine through phenylalanine. The entry retains the CDR3 DNA only, 48 bases that are in frame from base 1. Trimming takes 4 bases off V and 4 bases off J; junction bases not matched to a gene: 7. Libraries were built with the immunoSEQ multiplex PCR assay. Genomic DNA was extracted from the sorted cells, and the TCR beta V, D and J regions were sequenced using the automated high-throughput method of Adaptive Biotechnologies. A two-step, bias-controlled multiplex PCR was used to amplify the CDR3 regions. An Illumina instrument was used to sequence the amplified TCR beta libraries. In the original analysis: Demultiplexed reads were processed to lower amplification and sequencing bias, and the IMGT database was used to assign CDR3 sequences to gene families. ImmunoSEQ software version 2.0 was used to analyze repertoire data. Out-of-frame sequences and sequences with stop codons in the CDR3 were removed from clonotype lists. Clonotypes with a frequency below 0.01% were excluded because such low-frequency clonotypes corresponded to less than one cell. Richness was calculated by dividing observed richness by input cell number, and evenness was calculated by dividing Shannon entropy by log observed richness. Repertoire diversity and similarity between time points were quantified using Simpson diversity and Morisita-Horn overlap indices. Clonotypes were sorted into dominant (>1%), sub-dominant (0.5-0.99%), low abundance (0.1-0.49%) or lowest abundance (<0.1%) groups. A germline index was calculated as total CDR3 length minus total nucleotide additions, divided by total CDR3 length. TCRdb re-hosts the immuneACCESS table, in-frame sequences only. Its copies lack some clones; in the studies checked, an unresolved V gene accounts for under half of them, and the cause for the rest is not known. V and J calls plus clone size are reproduced from that table; the DNA served to infer D and trimming. This sample comprises approximately 52,000 clones, over 85% of them detected only once. The top ten hold approximately 1% of the sample.

Taken with the paper, the label for time point translates to: pre-reinfection, 55 to 20 weeks before reinfection detection. The sorted cells were sequenced directly ex vivo, without any in vitro expansion ahead of TCR sequencing. The donors were people who inject drugs and were enrolled in Canada's Montreal Acute Hepatitis C Cohort Study (HEPCO). As controls, total naive CD8 T cells, sorted as viable CD3+ CD8+ CD45RO-, were obtained from a couple of donors at each of the three reinfection time points. Before sorting, cryopreserved peripheral blood mononuclear cells were thawed and used as the source for purifying CD8 T cells. The MACS CD8+ T cell Isolation Kit was used to enrich CD8 T cells through negative selection. Cell sorting was done on a BD FACSAria II sorter with FACSDiva software, and data were analyzed with FlowJo. This record belongs to a study of memory CD8 T cells in hepatitis C reinfection listed by TCRdb under 2017. Regarding the research as a whole: Three donors spontaneously resolved two consecutive HCV infections, while two donors cleared a primary infection but became chronically infected after reinfection. An HCV reinfection was defined as a positive HCV RNA test that came after two negative tests taken at least 60 days apart. Samples from before reinfection were taken anywhere from 55 to 20 weeks prior to reinfection being detected. In several donors, the study followed the TCR beta repertoire of virus-specific CD8 T cells over time through an HCV reinfection episode. Between the late 2000s and the early 2010s, five reinfection cases with stored pre-reinfection samples were identified. In the reinfection study, participants who had resolved a prior HCV infection were followed every 3 months. Points the paper makes about the study in general: Because the study included only a handful of donors, definitive conclusions about public clonotypes linked to secondary clearance could not be reached.

The sequence came from a man younger than 35 with hepatitis C virus infection. Recombination linked TRBV5-4 to TRBJ2-2; 10 middle bases align to TRBD1. Specimen: naive CD8+ T cells sorted from blood. Sample cell subset or site, as interpreted from the label and publication: total naive CD8+CD45RO- T cells. The CDR3 region reads CASSQSGTGVTGELFF. The nucleotides read TGTGCCAGCAGCCAAAGCGGGACAGGGGTCACCGGGGAGCTGTTTTTT.